This section outlines one T cell receptor (beta chain) sequence together with its context. This specimen comes from a study of blood T cell repertoires in COVID-19. The germline V gene encodes CDR1 SEHNR and CDR2 FQNEAQ (reference sequence). CDR3 length equals 13 residues. Deletions cut 5 bases from V and 6 bases from J, with 11 bases between. Libraries were prepared by immunoSEQ multiplex PCR; TCRdb keeps only in-frame clonotypes and omits some of them. The profile shows about 50,000 clones, 90% of them singletons. Sequenced material: peripheral blood. The TCR originated in a human donor in a cohort sampled during active COVID-19. The V call is TRBV7-9, the J call TRBJ2-1; tentatively, D is TRBD2 (6 bases). Here the CDR3 reads CASSAGLFNEQFF. DNA of the CDR3: TGTGCCAGCAGCGCAGGACTATTCAATGAGCAGTTCTTC.